The 26 T cell receptor beta chains in this list originate from one sample, sequenced in a study of T cell responses to AZD1222 COVID-19 vaccine. Libraries were prepared by immunoSEQ multiplex PCR; TCRdb keeps only in-frame clonotypes and omits some of them. The sample contains 140,000 to 150,000 clones, about nine tenths of which appear only once. Sequencing was performed on peripheral blood, taken on day 0 of AZD1222 vaccination. The receptors shown here come from an adult in good health.

V usage is TRBV20-1 and J usage is TRBJ2-5, with no clear D. Trimming left V 6 bases short and J 5 bases short, with 10 bases between. This CDR3 region has 11 residues. Germline CDR1 DFQATT, CDR2 SNEGSKA (reference sequence). The CDR3 here is CSAPGVETQYF. The DNA for the CDR3 is TGCAGTGCCCCAGGCGTGGAGACCCAGTACTTC.

The chain recombines TRBV7-9 with TRBJ2-7, with TRBD1 as a possible D gene (5 bases). CDR1 and CDR2 (germline): SEHNR, FQNEAQ (reference sequence). V was cut by 5 bases and J by 7 bases, with 15 bases left in between. The CDR3 is 13 amino acids. The CDR3 is CASSPRQLREQYF. CDR3 DNA sequence: TGTGCCAGCAGCCCACGACAGCTACGGGAGCAGTACTTC.

The chain is built from TRBV5-1 and TRBJ2-7; D might be TRBD1 (6 bases). Trimming cost V 6 bases and J 3 bases, with 16 bases left between them. In germline, CDR1 is SGHRS, CDR2 YFSETQ. The CDR3 contains 14 residues. For the CDR3, the DNA is TGCGCCAGCAACCCGCAGGGGCTCGGCTACGAGCAGTACTTC. This sequence encodes CASNPQGLGYEQYF.

The chain is built from TRBV27 and TRBJ2-7; D uncertain. The CDR3 is 15 residues long. The V end was cut by 10 bases, the J end by 2 bases, with 21 bases between. In germline, CDR1 is MNHEY, CDR2 SMNVEV (reference sequence). For the CDR3, the DNA is TGTGCCACCCAAGCTTTTGGTTCTCAAACCTACGAGCAGTACTTC. Translated: CATQAFGSQTYEQYF.

The V call is TRBV5-1, the J call TRBJ2-7, with 8 bases lining up with TRBD1. The junction had 7 bases not matched to a gene; V was cut back by 5 bases and J by 0 bases. Germline CDR1 and CDR2: SGHRS and YFSETQ. CDR3 length equals 15 residues. CDR3 sequence: CASRLTGAASYEQYF. The CDR3 DNA is TGCGCCAGCAGATTGACAGGGGCCGCCTCCTACGAGCAGTACTTC.

Comments on this clone: Germline is not matched at one junction end, which may reflect a read error. V and J are TRBV6-5 and TRBJ2-3; 9 bases map to TRBD2. CDR3 length: 15 residues. Per the germline V gene, CDR1 is MNHEY and CDR2 is SVGAGI. The CDR3 loop reads CASSSLRASGTPPIF. The DNA of the CDR3 is TGTGCCAGCAGTTCACTCCGGGCTAGCGGGACTCCTCCCATTTTT.

V and J are TRBV6-5 and TRBJ2-7, with 12 bases aligning to TRBD2. The CDR3 is 15 amino acids. Looked up from germline, CDR1 is MNHEY and CDR2 is SVGAGI. J gave up 0 bases and V 5 bases, and 2 bases lay outside the gene matches. CDR3 region: CASSQTSGGSYEQYF. The CDR3 DNA reads TGTGCCAGCAGTCAGACTAGCGGGGGCTCCTACGAGCAGTACTTC.

This rearrangement joins TRBV3-1 (or the pseudogene TRBV3-2) to TRBJ1-1; the D is unclear. The germline V gene encodes CDR1 LGHDT and CDR2 YNNKEL (reference sequence). Deletions cut 2 bases from V and 9 bases from J, with 7 bases between. CDR3 size: 11 residues. CDR3 protein: CASSQTDQAFF. The CDR3 region has the DNA TGTGCCAGCAGCCAAACAGACCAAGCTTTCTTT.

V is TRBV19 and J is TRBJ2-4, with 7 bases matching TRBD1. V lost 3 bases to trimming and J lost 5 bases; unmatched junction nucleotides: 7. The length of the CDR3 is 15 residues. Germline V gene lookup returns CDR1 LNHDA and CDR2 SQIVND (reference sequence). The CDR3 nucleotides read TGTGCCAGTAGTATTGGGACAGCTATCGAAAACATTCAGTACTTC. This encodes CASSIGTAIENIQYF. Variable domain in full (rest from reference TRBV19 and TRBJ2-4): DGGITQSPKYLFRKEGQNVTLSCEQNLNHDAMYWYRQDPGQGLRLIYYSQIVNDFQKGDIAEGYSVSREKKESFPLTVTSAQKNPTAFYLCASSIGTAIENIQYFGAGTRLSVL.

This sequence joins TRBV6-5 and TRBJ2-6; unclear D gene. The CDR3 extends over 16 amino acids. Deletions cut 2 bases from V and 0 bases from J, with 8 bases between. The germline gives CDR1 MNHEY, CDR2 SVGAGI. As DNA, the CDR3 is TGTGCCAGCAGTTACGGTTGGGTCTCTGGGGCCAACGTCCTGACTTTC. Translated, it gives CASSYGWVSGANVLTF.

The chain combines TRBV4-1 with TRBJ2-1; D is tentatively TRBD1 or TRBD2 (5 bases each). There are 16 residues in the CDR3. Germline lookup yields CDR1 MGHRA and CDR2 YSYEKL. Trimming removed 2 bases from V and 7 bases from J, with 18 bases in between. In DNA, the CDR3 is TGCGCCAGCAGCCAAATTCGGGGACGCAGGGTAAATGAGCAGTTCTTC. It codes for CASSQIRGRRVNEQFF.

The chain uses TRBV18 and TRBJ1-1; 7 bases are shared with TRBD1. The length of the CDR3 is 13 residues. Germline V gene lookup returns CDR1 KGHSH and CDR2 LQKENI. The V segment lost 6 bases and the J segment 1 base; nucleotides outside the gene matches: 2. CDR3 loop: CASSGQSNTEAFF. The CDR3, as DNA: TGTGCCAGCTCGGGACAGTCGAACACTGAAGCTTTCTTT.

The rearrangement links TRBV9 to TRBJ2-7; TRBD1 is a possible D gene (6 bases). The CDR3 consists of 15 residues. CDR1 is SGDLS, CDR2 YYNGEE, per germline. Trimming stripped 0 bases from V and 2 bases from J, with 12 bases between. The CDR3 region is CASSVETGATYEQYF. Written as DNA, the CDR3 is TGTGCCAGCAGCGTAGAGACAGGAGCTACCTACGAGCAGTACTTC.

V usage is TRBV6-5 and J usage is TRBJ1-6; 7 nucleotides align to TRBD1. This CDR3 region has 14 residues. V lost 2 bases, J lost 5 bases, and 0 bases stayed unmatched. Germline V gene data show CDR1 as MNHEY and CDR2 as SVGAGI. CDR3 DNA: TGTGCCAGCAGTTACAGGGGGCATAATTCACCCCTCCACTTT. Encoded protein: CASSYRGHNSPLHF.

J is TRBJ2-7 and V is TRBV5-1, with D perhaps TRBD1 (6 bases). V lost 0 bases to trimming and J lost 0 bases, with 10 bases between them. CDR3 length equals 15 residues. Germline V gives CDR1 SGHRS, CDR2 YFSETQ. The CDR3 DNA reads TGCGCCAGCAGCTTGGGACAGGCAAGCTCCTACGAGCAGTACTTC. It codes for CASSLGQASSYEQYF.

V is TRBV2 and J is TRBJ1-4, with TRBD1 matching 7 bases. The CDR3 sequence is 18 residues long. The junction had 13 bases not matched to a gene; V was cut back by 6 bases and J by 0 bases. Germline V lookup: CDR1 SNHLY, CDR2 FYNNEI. The DNA of the CDR3 is TGTGCCAGCAGCCTTACGACAGGGCGGGCTTCAACTAATGAAAAACTGTTTTTT. Its protein is CASSLTTGRASTNEKLFF.

The V call is TRBV7-6, the J call TRBJ2-3; 11 nucleotides align to TRBD2. The CDR3 runs 19 residues. CDR1 and CDR2 (germline): SGHVS, FNYEAQ. The V and J ends lost 5 bases and 1 base, in that order; junction bases with no gene match: 14. CDR3 amino acids: CASSKLPLTLAGGTDTQYF. The CDR3 nucleotides read TGTGCCAGCAGCAAGTTACCTTTGACACTAGCGGGAGGCACAGATACGCAGTATTTT.

This chain connects TRBV5-1 to TRBJ1-1; D is perhaps TRBD1 (5 bases). This CDR3 comprises 14 residues. Trimming removed 0 bases from V and 7 bases from J, with 13 bases in between. Germline V gene data show CDR1 as SGHRS and CDR2 as YFSETQ. The CDR3 region has the DNA TGCGCCAGCAGCTTGGCGCAGGGACTTGGTGAAGCTTTCTTT. Translating it yields CASSLAQGLGEAFF.

The chain joins TRBV19 to TRBJ1-2; D unresolved. This CDR3 has 14 amino acids. Trimming took 5 bases from V and 0 from J, leaving 10 bases between them. Germline-derived CDR1 and CDR2 are LNHDA and SQIVND (reference sequence). The CDR3 DNA reads TGTGCCAGTAGTCAGTTGGAGGCTAACTATGGCTACACCTTC. Protein product: CASSQLEANYGYTF.

The chain employs TRBV28 and TRBJ2-7; TRBD1 matches at 8 bases. CDR3 size: 13 residues. The germline V gene encodes CDR1 MDHEN and CDR2 SYDVKM. V lost 6 bases and J lost 3; bases outside the gene matches: 4. For the CDR3, the DNA is TGTGCCAGCAGCGTGGACAGGGACTACGAGCAGTACTTC. Translating gives CASSVDRDYEQYF.

CDR3 sequence: CASSFRGSQETQYF. The CDR3 coding sequence is TGTGCCAGCAGCTTCCGAGGGTCCCAAGAGACCCAGTACTTC. The chain links TRBV7-7 to TRBJ2-5; D might be TRBD2 (5 bases). V was shortened by 3 bases and J by 1 base, with 9 bases between the two germline ends. The CDR3 is 14 residues long. The germline CDR1 and CDR2 sequences are SSHAT and FNYEAQ (reference sequence).

The chain carries TRBV4-2 and TRBJ1-1, with a weak D call TRBD1 (6 bases). The CDR3 is made up of 18 amino acids. The V gene's germline CDR1 is LGHNA and CDR2 YNFKEQ. Trimming removed 1 base from V and 1 base from J, with 19 bases in between. In DNA form, the CDR3 reads TGTGCCAGCAGCCAAGGGAACCCTTTCCAGGGGAAGAACACTGAAGCTTTCTTT. It translates to CASSQGNPFQGKNTEAFF.

The V and J genes are TRBV11-3 and TRBJ2-1; 11 positions agree with TRBD2. The CDR3 is made up of 14 amino acids. The trim removed 4 bases at V and 4 bases at J, leaving 0 bases unmatched. From germline, CDR1 is SGHNT and CDR2 YENEEA. This chain's CDR3 is CASSSSGRYNEQFF. CDR3 bases: TGTGCCAGCAGCTCTAGCGGGAGGTACAATGAGCAGTTCTTC.

The genes are TRBV5-6 and TRBJ1-1; the D gene is possibly TRBD1 (6 bases). Trimming removed 0 bases from V and 0 bases from J, with 12 bases in between. CDR1 and CDR2 from the germline V gene are SGHDT and YYEEEE. CDR3 length equals 16 residues. The CDR3 is CASSLGPGQMNTEAFF. CDR3 bases: TGTGCCAGCAGCTTGGGCCCGGGACAAATGAACACTGAAGCTTTCTTT.

The rearrangement links TRBV11-1 to TRBJ2-7; 9 positions agree with TRBD2. The junction had 7 bases not matched to a gene; V was cut back by 4 bases and J by 3 bases. Germline V gene lookup returns CDR1 SGHAT and CDR2 FQDESV (reference sequence). There are 15 residues in the CDR3. DNA for the CDR3: TGTGCCAGCAGCTGGGGTAGCGGGGGATACTACGAGCAGTACTTC. Translating gives CASSWGSGGYYEQYF.

The chain carries TRBV24-1 and TRBJ2-5; D could derive from TRBD1 or TRBD2 (5 bases each). The CDR3 sequence is 15 residues long. CDR1 is KGHDR, CDR2 SFDVKD, per germline. V was shortened by 8 bases and J by 5 bases, with 20 bases between the two germline ends. CDR3 region: CATTHWDGGVETQYF. The CDR3, as DNA: TGTGCCACCACCCATTGGGACGGCGGAGTGGAGACCCAGTACTTC.